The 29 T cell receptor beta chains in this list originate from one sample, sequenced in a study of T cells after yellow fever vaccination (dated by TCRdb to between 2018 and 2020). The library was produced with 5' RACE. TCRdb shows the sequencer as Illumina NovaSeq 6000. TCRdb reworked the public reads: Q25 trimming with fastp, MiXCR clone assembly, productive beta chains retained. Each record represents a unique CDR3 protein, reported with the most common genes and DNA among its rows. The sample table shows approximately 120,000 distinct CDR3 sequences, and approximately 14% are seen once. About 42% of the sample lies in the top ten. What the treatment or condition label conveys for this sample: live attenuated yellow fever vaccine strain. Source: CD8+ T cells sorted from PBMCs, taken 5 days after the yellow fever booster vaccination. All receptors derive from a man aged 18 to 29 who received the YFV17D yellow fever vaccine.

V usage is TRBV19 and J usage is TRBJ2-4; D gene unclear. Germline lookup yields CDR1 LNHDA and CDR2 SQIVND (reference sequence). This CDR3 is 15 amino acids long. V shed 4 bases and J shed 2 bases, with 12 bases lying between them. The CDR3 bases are TGTGCCAGTAGTAGACAACTCCTGACCAAAAACATTCAGTACTTC. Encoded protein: CASSRQLLTKNIQYF.

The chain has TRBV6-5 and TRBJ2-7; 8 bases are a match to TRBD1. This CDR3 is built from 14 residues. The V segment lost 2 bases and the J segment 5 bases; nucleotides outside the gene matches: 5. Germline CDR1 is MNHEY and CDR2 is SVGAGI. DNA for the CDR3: TGTGCCAGCAGTTACGCCCCAGGGGGCGACGAGCAGTACTTC. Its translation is CASSYAPGGDEQYF.

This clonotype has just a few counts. The CDR3 here is CASSAGPVAEAFF. The DNA for the CDR3 is TGTGCCAGTAGTGCGGGACCGGTGGCTGAAGCTTTCTTT. J is TRBJ1-1 and V is TRBV19, with TRBD1 as a possible D gene (5 bases). Trimming pared 5 bases from V and 6 bases from J, leaving 13 bases between. Germline V gene data show CDR1 as LNHDA and CDR2 as SQIVND (reference sequence). CDR3 length equals 13 residues.

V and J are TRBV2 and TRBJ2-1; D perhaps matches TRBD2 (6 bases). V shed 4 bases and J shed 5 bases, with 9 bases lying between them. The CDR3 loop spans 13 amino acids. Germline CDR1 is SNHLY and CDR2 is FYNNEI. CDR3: CASSAGLDNEQFF. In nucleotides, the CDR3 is TGTGCCAGCAGTGCGGGACTCGACAATGAGCAGTTCTTC.

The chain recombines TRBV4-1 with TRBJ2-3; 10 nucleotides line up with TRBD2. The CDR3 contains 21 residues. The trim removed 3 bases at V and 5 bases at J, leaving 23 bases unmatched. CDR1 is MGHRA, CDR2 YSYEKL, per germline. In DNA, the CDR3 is TGCGCCAGCAGCCAGATCCCCCCCCCAGCGGGGGGGGAGCTTAGAAGAGATACGCAGTATTTT. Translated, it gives CASSQIPPPAGGELRRDTQYF.

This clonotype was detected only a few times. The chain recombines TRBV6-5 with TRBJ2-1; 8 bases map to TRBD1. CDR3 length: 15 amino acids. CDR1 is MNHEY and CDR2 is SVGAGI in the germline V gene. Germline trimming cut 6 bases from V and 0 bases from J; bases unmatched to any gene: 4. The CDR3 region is CASRQGVLSYNEQFF. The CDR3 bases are TGTGCCAGCAGACAGGGGGTTCTCTCCTACAATGAGCAGTTCTTC.

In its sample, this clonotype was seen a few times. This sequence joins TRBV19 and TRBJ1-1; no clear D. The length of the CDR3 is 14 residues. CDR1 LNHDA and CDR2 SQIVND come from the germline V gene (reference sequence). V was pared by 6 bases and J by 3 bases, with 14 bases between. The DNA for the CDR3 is TGTGCCAGTAGAAATCCGGAGGCTCACACTGAAGCTTTCTTT. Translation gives CASRNPEAHTEAFF.

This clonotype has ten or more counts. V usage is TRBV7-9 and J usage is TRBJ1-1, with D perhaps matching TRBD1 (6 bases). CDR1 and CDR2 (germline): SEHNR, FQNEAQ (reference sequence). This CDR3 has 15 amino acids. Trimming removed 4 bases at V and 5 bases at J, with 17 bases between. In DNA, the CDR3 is TGTGCCAGCAGCTCTCGGGGGGGCCGGTGGACTGAAGCTTTCTTT. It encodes CASSSRGGRWTEAFF. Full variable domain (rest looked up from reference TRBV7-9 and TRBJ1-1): DTGVSQNPRHKITKRGQNVTFRCDPISEHNRLYWYRQTLGQGPEFLTYFQNEAQLEKSRLLSDRFSAERPKGSFSTLEIQRTEQGDSAMYLCASSSRGGRWTEAFFGQGTRLTVV.

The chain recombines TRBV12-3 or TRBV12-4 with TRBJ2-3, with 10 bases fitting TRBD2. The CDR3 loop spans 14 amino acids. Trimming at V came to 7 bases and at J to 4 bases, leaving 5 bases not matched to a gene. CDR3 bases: TGTGCCAGCAAATCTAGCGGGGGAGCAGATACGCAGTATTTT. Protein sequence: CASKSSGGADTQYF.

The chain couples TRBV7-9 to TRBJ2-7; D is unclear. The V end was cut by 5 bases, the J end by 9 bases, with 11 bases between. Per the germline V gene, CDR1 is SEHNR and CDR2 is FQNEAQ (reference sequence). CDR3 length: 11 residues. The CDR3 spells CASSPYLGQYF. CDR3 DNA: TGTGCCAGCAGCCCCTACCTAGGGCAGTACTTC. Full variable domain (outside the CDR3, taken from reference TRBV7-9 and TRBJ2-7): DTGVSQNPRHKITKRGQNVTFRCDPISEHNRLYWYRQTLGQGPEFLTYFQNEAQLEKSRLLSDRFSAERPKGSFSTLEIQRTEQGDSAMYLCASSPYLGQYFGPGTRLTVT.

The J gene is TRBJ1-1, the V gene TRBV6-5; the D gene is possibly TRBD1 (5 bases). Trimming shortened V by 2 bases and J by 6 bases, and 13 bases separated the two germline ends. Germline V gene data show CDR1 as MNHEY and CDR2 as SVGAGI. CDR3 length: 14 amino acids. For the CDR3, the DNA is TGTGCCAGCAGTTACCACCGGGACGGTCCTGAAGCTTTCTTT. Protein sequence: CASSYHRDGPEAFF.

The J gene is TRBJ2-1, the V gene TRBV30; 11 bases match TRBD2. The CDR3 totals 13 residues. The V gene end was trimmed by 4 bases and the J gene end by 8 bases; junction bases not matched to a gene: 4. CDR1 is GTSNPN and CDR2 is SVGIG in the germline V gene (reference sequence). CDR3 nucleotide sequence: TGTGCCTGGAATCTAGCGGGGGGCGATGAGCAGTTCTTC. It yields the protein CAWNLAGGDEQFF.

CDR3 region: CASRRQESDTQYF. As DNA, the CDR3 is TGTGCCAGCAGACGTCAAGAAAGCGATACGCAGTATTTT. The chain recombines TRBV5-4 with TRBJ2-3; unclear D gene. This CDR3 region has 13 residues. CDR1 is SGHNT and CDR2 is YYREEE in the germline V gene (reference sequence). V dropped 5 bases and J dropped 6 bases, with 13 bases sitting between them.

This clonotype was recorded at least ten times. This CDR3 reads CASSQLKQYV. DNA of the CDR3: TGTGCCAGCTCCCAGTTAAAGCAGTACGTC. The chain recombines TRBV6-5 with TRBJ2-7; D not resolved. From germline, CDR1 is MNHEY and CDR2 SVGAGI. The CDR3 covers 10 residues. V was clipped by 8 bases and J by 8 bases, with 10 bases between them.

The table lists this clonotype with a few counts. The chain's CDR3 is CASSQDRATTGELFF. The DNA for the CDR3 is TGCGCCAGCAGCCAGGACAGGGCCACCACCGGGGAGCTGTTTTTT. The chain links TRBV4-3 to TRBJ2-2; 8 positions match TRBD1. V lost 3 bases to trimming and J lost 4 bases; unmatched junction nucleotides: 4. The germline gives CDR1 LGHNA, CDR2 YSLEER. The CDR3 length is 15 residues.

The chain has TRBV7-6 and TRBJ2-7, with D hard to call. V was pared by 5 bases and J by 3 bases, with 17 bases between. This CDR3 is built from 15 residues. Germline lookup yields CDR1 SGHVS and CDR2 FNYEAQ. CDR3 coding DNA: TGTGCCAGCAGCGAGACGCTAGGGAACGTCTACGAGCAGTACTTC. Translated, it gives CASSETLGNVYEQYF.

The CDR3 nucleotides read TGTGCCAGCAGTGAATATGGGACAGGGGGTAACGAGCAGTACTTC. It is translated as CASSEYGTGGNEQYF. The rearrangement joins TRBV25-1 to TRBJ2-7, with TRBD1 matching over 11 bases. Germline values: CDR1 MGHDK, CDR2 SYGVNS. The V and J ends lost 0 bases and 5 bases, in that order; junction bases with no gene match: 3. This CDR3 is 15 amino acids long.

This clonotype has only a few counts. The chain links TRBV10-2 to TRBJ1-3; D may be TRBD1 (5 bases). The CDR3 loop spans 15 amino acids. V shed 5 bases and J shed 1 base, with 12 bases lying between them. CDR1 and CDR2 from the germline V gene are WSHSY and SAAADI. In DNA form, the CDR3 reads TGCGCCAGCAGTTTAGACAGCTCTTCTGGAAACACCATATATTTT. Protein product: CASSLDSSSGNTIYF.

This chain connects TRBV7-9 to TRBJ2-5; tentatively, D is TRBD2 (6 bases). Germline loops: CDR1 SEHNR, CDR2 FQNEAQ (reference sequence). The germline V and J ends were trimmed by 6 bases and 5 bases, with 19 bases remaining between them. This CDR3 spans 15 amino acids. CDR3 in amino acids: CASRTFWGDGETQYF. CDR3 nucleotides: TGTGCCAGCAGGACCTTCTGGGGGGACGGCGAGACCCAGTACTTC.

The CDR3 protein is CASSGGALAGELFF. The CDR3 region has the DNA TGTGCCAGCAGCGGGGGGGCATTGGCCGGGGAGCTGTTTTTT. The rearrangement links TRBV9 to TRBJ2-2; D tentatively fits TRBD1 or TRBD2 (6 bases each). V was trimmed by 3 bases and J by 6 bases, leaving 12 bases between them. Germline-derived CDR1 and CDR2 are SGDLS and YYNGEE. There are 14 residues in the CDR3.

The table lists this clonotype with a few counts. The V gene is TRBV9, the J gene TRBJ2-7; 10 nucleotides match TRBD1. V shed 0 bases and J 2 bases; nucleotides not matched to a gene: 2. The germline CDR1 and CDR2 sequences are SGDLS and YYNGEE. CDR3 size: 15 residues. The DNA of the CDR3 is TGTGCCAGCAGCGTAGGGGGACAGGGGACCTACGAGCAGTACTTC. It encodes CASSVGGQGTYEQYF.

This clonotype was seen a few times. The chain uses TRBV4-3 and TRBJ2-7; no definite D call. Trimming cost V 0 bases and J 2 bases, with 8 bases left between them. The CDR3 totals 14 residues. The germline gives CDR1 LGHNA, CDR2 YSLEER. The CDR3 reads CASSQDRTPYEQYF. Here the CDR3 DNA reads TGCGCCAGCAGCCAAGATAGGACCCCCTACGAGCAGTACTTC.

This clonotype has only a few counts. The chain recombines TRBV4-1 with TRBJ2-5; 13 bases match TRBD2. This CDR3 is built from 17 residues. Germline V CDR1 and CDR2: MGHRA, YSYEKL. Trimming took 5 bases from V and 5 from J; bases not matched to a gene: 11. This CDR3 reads CASSSWTSGGRAETQYF. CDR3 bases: TGCGCCAGCAGCTCTTGGACTAGCGGGGGCCGGGCGGAGACCCAGTACTTC.

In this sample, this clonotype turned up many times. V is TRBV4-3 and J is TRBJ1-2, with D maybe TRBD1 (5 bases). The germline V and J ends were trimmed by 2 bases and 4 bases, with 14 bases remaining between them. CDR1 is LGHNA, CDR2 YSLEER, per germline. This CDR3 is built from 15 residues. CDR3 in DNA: TGCGCCAGCAGCCAATGGGGCTATCCCACCTATGGCTACACCTTC. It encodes CASSQWGYPTYGYTF.

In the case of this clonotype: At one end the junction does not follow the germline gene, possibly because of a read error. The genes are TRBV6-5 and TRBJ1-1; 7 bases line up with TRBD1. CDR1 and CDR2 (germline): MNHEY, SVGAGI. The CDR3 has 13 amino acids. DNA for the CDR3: TGTGCCAGCAGTCCTGGACAGGCGACTGGAGCTTTCTTT. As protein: CASSPGQATGAFF.

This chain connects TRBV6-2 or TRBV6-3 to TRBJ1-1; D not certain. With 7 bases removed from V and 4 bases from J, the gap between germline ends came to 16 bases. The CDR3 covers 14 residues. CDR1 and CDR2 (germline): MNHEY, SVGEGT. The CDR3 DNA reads TGTGCCAGCACCGACTCACCCTGGATCACTGAAGCTTTCTTT. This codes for CASTDSPWITEAFF.

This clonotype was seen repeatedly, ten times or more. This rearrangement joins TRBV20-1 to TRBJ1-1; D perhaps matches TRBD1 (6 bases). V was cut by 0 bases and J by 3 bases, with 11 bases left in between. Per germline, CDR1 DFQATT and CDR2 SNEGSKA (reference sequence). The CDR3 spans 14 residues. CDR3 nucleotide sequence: TGCAGTGCTAGAGATGGGGACACATACACTGAAGCTTTCTTT. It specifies CSARDGDTYTEAFF.

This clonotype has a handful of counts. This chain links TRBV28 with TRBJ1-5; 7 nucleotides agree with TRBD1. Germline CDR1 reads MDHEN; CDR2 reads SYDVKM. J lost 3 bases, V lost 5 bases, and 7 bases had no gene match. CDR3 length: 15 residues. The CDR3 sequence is CASSPGTAFNQPQHF. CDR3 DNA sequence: TGTGCCAGCAGTCCGGGGACAGCTTTCAATCAGCCCCAGCATTTT.

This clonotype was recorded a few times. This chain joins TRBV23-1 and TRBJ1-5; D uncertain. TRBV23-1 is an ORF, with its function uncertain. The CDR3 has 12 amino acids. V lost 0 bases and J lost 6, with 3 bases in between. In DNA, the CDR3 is TGCGCCAGCAGTCAATCGGCTCAGCCCCAGCATTTT. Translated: CASSQSAQPQHF.